A single sample is the source of the 7 T cell receptor beta chains below, sequenced in a study of vaccination effects on CD4 cells after COVID-19. Peptide-pool stimulation followed by sequencing identified expanded antigen-specific CD4+ clonotypes in the ViraFEST assay. Cells that had been cultured for about 10 days were the source of isolated CD4+ T cells. The protocol was immunoSEQ multiplex PCR, while the TCRdb copy is restricted to in-frame clones and leaves out a portion. The table has 9,500 to 13,000 clones, 65% to 75% seen once. For these TCRs, the target antigens are not known. Sample: CD4+ T cells from PBMCs cultured with HCoV-229E spike peptides, taken before COVID-19 vaccination. The receptors were sampled from a human donor who received a COVID-19 vaccine.

This clone was seen only once. The chain is built from TRBV9 and TRBJ2-5; either TRBD1 or TRBD2 may fit D (5 bases each). Trimming cost V 4 bases and J 4 bases, with 14 bases left between them. Germline V gene lookup returns CDR1 SGDLS and CDR2 YYNGEE. The CDR3 length is 14 residues. The CDR3 DNA follows: TGTGCCAGCAGCATCGGGACCGTCCGAGAGACCCAGTACTTC. Translation: CASSIGTVRETQYF.

The genes are TRBV6-5 and TRBJ2-2, with D perhaps given as TRBD1 or TRBD2 (6 bases each). The CDR3 contains 14 residues. Deletions cut 7 bases from V and 6 bases from J, with 15 bases between. Germline V gene data show CDR1 as MNHEY and CDR2 as SVGAGI. The CDR3, as DNA: TGTGCCAGCACCAAAGGGGGGCTGGCCGGGGAGCTGTTTTTT. It is translated as CASTKGGLAGELFF.

The gene calls are TRBV21-1 and TRBJ1-3; TRBD1, as called in the table, went unchecked against the DNA. TRBV21-1 is assigned pseudogene status. This CDR3 is 16 amino acids long. CDR3 DNA: TGTGCCAGCAGCAAAGGCCGCGGACAGGGGTTAAACACCATATATTTT. The encoded protein is CASSKGRGQGLNTIYF.

This clone was detected only a few times. The rearrangement links TRBV7-3 to TRBJ1-2, with a tentative D call TRBD1 (6 bases). The CDR3 totals 12 residues. Germline V gene data show CDR1 as SGHTA and CDR2 as FQGTGA. V was shortened by 2 bases and J by 6 bases, with 7 bases between the two germline ends. In DNA form, the CDR3 reads TGTGCCAGCAGCTTAGCAGGGGATGGCTACACCTTC. This codes for CASSLAGDGYTF.

The gene calls are TRBV6-2 or TRBV6-3 and TRBJ1-2; possible D gene TRBD1, 5 bases. V lost 6 bases and J lost 7, with 18 bases in between. Germline-derived CDR1 and CDR2 are MNHEY and SVGEGT. CDR3 length: 14 residues. CDR3 DNA: TGTGCCAGCAGCCAGTCGGGGACGTCGGGTGGCTACACCTTC. Translation: CASSQSGTSGGYTF.

This chain uses TRBV4-2 with TRBJ1-2, with TRBD1 identical over 7 bases. The CDR3 loop spans 14 amino acids. V shed 2 bases, J shed 5 bases, and the junction held 5 bases outside the gene matches. The germline V gene encodes CDR1 LGHNA and CDR2 YNFKEQ. The DNA for the CDR3 is TGTGCCAGCAGCCAAAGACAGGGAGGGTATGGCTACACCTTC. Translating gives CASSQRQGGYGYTF.

V gene TRBV2 combines with J gene TRBJ1-1; no clear D gene. Trimming removed 9 bases at V and 0 bases at J, with 8 bases between. The CDR3 has 12 residues. Looked up from germline, CDR1 is SNHLY and CDR2 is FYNNEI. The CDR3 DNA follows: TGTGCCAGTGACTCGGTGAACACTGAAGCTTTCTTT. Translation gives CASDSVNTEAFF.